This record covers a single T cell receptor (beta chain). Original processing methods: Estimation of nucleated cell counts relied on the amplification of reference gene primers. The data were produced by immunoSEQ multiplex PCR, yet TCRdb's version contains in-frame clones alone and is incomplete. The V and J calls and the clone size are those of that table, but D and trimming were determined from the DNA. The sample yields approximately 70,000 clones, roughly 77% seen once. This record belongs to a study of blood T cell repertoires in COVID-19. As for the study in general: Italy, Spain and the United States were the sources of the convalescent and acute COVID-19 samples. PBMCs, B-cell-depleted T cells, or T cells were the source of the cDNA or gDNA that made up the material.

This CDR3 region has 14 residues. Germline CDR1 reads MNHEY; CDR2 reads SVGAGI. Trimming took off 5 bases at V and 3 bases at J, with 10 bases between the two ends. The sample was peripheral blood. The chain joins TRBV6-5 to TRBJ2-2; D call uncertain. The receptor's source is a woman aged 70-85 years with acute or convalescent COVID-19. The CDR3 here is CASSRRGDTGELFF. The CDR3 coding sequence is TGTGCCAGCAGTAGACGAGGCGACACCGGGGAGCTGTTTTTT.